This TCR beta chain was identified in a study of blood T cells in healthy people across ages. For the study at large: Researchers report that template switching captured about one barcoded beta molecule per two T cells.

The V gene lost 4 bases and the J gene lost 6 bases, with 19 bases spanning the gap. Germline CDR1 LGHNA, CDR2 YNFKEQ. The CDR3 covers 16 residues. Next came a second PCR, run for about 6 to 12 cycles, which used a sample-barcoded 5' primer along with a J-beta primer mix. Tags on each cDNA molecule came from a template-switch adaptor with 12 random nucleotides. Samples each returned at least 2.5 million CDR3-containing paired-end reads. Each CDR3 protein is one row after TCRdb ran MiXCR on the 5' RACE reads. Of hundreds of thousands of distinct CDR3 sequences in the sample, 45% to 55% were seen once. The sample taken for sequencing was blood. The chain combines TRBV4-2 with TRBJ2-1, with D perhaps assigned TRBD1 or TRBD2 (7 bases each). The receptor's source is an elderly man in good health. This CDR3 reads CASSLSSGTEFNEQFF. The CDR3 DNA reads as TGTGCCAGCAGCCTCTCCAGCGGGACAGAATTCAATGAGCAGTTCTTC.